Presented here are 10 T cell receptor beta chains from one specimen sequenced in a study of graft-versus-host responses after intestinal transplantation. Measured with immunoSEQ multiplex PCR; TCRdb has only the in-frame clones, and not every one. The repertoire holds approximately 77,000 clones, with over 80% as singletons. Material: PBMCs, obtained 98 days after intestinal transplantation. The receptor source for this set is a human patient who received an intestinal transplant, so some T cells may come from the graft donor.

The rearrangement links TRBV28 to TRBJ2-7; D perhaps matches TRBD1 (5 bases). Trimming left V 5 bases short and J 6 bases short, with 11 bases between. CDR3 length: 12 amino acids. CDR1 is MDHEN, CDR2 SYDVKM, per germline. CDR3 sequence (DNA): TGTGCCAGCAGTCCCCAGGGCGGCGAGCAGTACTTC. Translating it yields CASSPQGGEQYF.

The chain carries TRBV6-1 and TRBJ1-3, with unresolved D. CDR3 length equals 14 residues. The V end was cut by 5 bases, the J end by 7 bases, with 15 bases between. The germline V gene encodes CDR1 MNHNS and CDR2 SASEGT. CDR3 protein: CASSRHVRRNTIYF. The DNA of the CDR3 is TGTGCCAGCAGTCGACATGTAAGGAGGAACACCATATATTTT.

This clone has just a few counts. This chain connects TRBV5-1 to TRBJ2-5, with D unresolved. V was pared by 4 bases and J by 0 bases, with 13 bases between. In germline, CDR1 is SGHRS, CDR2 YFSETQ. The CDR3 consists of 15 residues. As DNA, the CDR3 is TGCGCCAGCAGCCATTCTCGAGAGCACCAAGAGACCCAGTACTTC. The encoded protein is CASSHSREHQETQYF.

The gene calls are TRBV7-9 and TRBJ2-7; D might be TRBD1 (6 bases). The V end was cut by 5 bases, the J end by 2 bases, with 16 bases between. CDR1 and CDR2 from the germline V gene are SEHNR and FQNEAQ (reference sequence). CDR3 size: 15 residues. In DNA, the CDR3 is TGTGCCAGCAGCGTCCCACAGGGCAGTGCCTACGAGCAGTACTTC. Amino acids: CASSVPQGSAYEQYF. Full variable domain (remainder filled in from reference TRBV7-9 and TRBJ2-7): DTGVSQNPRHKITKRGQNVTFRCDPISEHNRLYWYRQTLGQGPEFLTYFQNEAQLEKSRLLSDRFSAERPKGSFSTLEIQRTEQGDSAMYLCASSVPQGSAYEQYFGPGTRLTVT.

The CDR3 reads CASSLGTGGAEAFF. In nucleotides, the CDR3 is TGTGCCAGCAGCCTAGGGACAGGGGGGGCTGAAGCTTTCTTT. The rearrangement links TRBV7-9 to TRBJ1-1, with TRBD1 identical over 11 bases. CDR1 and CDR2 (germline): SEHNR, FQNEAQ (reference sequence). The CDR3 sequence is 14 residues long. The trim removed 5 bases at V and 6 bases at J, leaving 5 bases unmatched.

A few counts support this clone. The chain carries TRBV5-4 and TRBJ2-1, with D maybe TRBD2 (6 bases). Trimming pared 3 bases from V and 6 bases from J, leaving 13 bases between. This CDR3 has 14 residues. Germline V gene sequence: CDR1 SGHNT, CDR2 YYREEE (reference sequence). Here the CDR3 DNA reads TGTGCCAGCAGCTCTATGGACTATTCCAATGAGCAGTTCTTC. Amino acid sequence: CASSSMDYSNEQFF.

The chain couples TRBV6-5 to TRBJ2-4, with a weak D call TRBD1 (6 bases). Germline V gene sequence: CDR1 MNHEY, CDR2 SVGAGI. V lost 5 bases to trimming and J lost 9 bases, with 8 bases between them. The CDR3 covers 11 residues. The CDR3 sequence is CASSTGPIQYF. CDR3 coding DNA: TGTGCCAGCAGTACAGGGCCCATTCAGTACTTC.

In its sample, this clone was seen once. The gene calls are TRBV4-1 and TRBJ1-1, with 9 bases lining up with TRBD1. V shed 3 bases and J 4 bases; nucleotides not matched to a gene: 6. Germline V gene lookup returns CDR1 MGHRA and CDR2 YSYEKL. The CDR3 contains 15 residues. CDR3 in DNA: TGCGCCAGCAGCCATCGTAAACAGGGGGCCACTGAAGCTTTCTTT. Encoded protein: CASSHRKQGATEAFF.

The J gene is TRBJ2-2, the V gene TRBV27; D is unclear. Germline V gives CDR1 MNHEY, CDR2 SMNVEV (reference sequence). This CDR3 region has 15 residues. V was pared by 5 bases and J by 0 bases, with 10 bases between. CDR3 sequence reads: CASSPWTPNTGELFF. The CDR3 DNA follows: TGTGCCAGCAGTCCCTGGACCCCGAACACCGGGGAGCTGTTTTTT.

This clone has only one observation. The rearrangement joins TRBV6-1 to TRBJ2-1, with D uncertain. CDR1 is MNHNS, CDR2 SASEGT, per germline. This CDR3 has 14 amino acids. The V gene lost 4 bases and the J gene lost 0 bases, with 7 bases spanning the gap. Here the CDR3 reads CASSVAASYNEQFF. Here the CDR3 DNA reads TGTGCCAGCAGTGTCGCAGCCTCCTACAATGAGCAGTTCTTC.